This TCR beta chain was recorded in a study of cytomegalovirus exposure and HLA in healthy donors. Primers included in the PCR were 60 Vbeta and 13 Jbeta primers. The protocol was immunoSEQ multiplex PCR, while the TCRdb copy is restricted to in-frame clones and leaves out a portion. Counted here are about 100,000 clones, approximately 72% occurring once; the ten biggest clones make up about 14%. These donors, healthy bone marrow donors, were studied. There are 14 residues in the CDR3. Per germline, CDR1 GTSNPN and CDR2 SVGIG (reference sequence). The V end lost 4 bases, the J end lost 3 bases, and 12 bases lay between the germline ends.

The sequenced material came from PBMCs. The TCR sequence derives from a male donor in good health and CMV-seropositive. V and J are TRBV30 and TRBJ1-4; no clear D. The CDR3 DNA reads TGTGCCTGGAACCGACACCAGGCTAATGAAAAACTGTTTTTT. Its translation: CAWNRHQANEKLFF.